The rows below give T cell receptor beta chains drawn from one sample of a study of human T cells and chemical hapten exposure. TCRdb re-analysed the RACE reads in MiXCR, keeping a single row per CDR3 protein. Here the sample spans some 330,000 distinct CDR3 sequences, approximately 5% being singletons. This specimen consisted of whole blood, obtained in connection with sensitization to the hapten diphenylcyclopropenone (DPC). The receptor set was obtained from a woman aged 18-30 years with alopecia areata. Some clones in this sample may be carry-over from other donors' samples. Both conserved end residues are part of each CDR3. D genes are given only for firm matches. Only some rows state a clone size, as once, few, many or a class for expanded clones.

cdr3_aa: CASSLGALKGRDSEAFF
cdr3_nt: TGTGCCAGCAGCTTAGGCGCCTTAAAGGGAAGGGATTCAGAAGCTTTCTTT
j_call: TRBJ1-1
v_call: TRBV13
d_call: NA
clone_size: NA

cdr3_aa: CASSQTGSGNQPQHF
cdr3_nt: TGTGCCAGCAGCCAAACAGGGTCCGGCAATCAGCCCCAGCATTTT
j_call: TRBJ1-5
v_call: TRBV6-6
d_call: NA
clone_size: few

cdr3_aa: CASSSPIGPGNTIYF
cdr3_nt: TGTGCCAGCAGCTCCCCGATAGGTCCTGGAAACACCATATATTTT
j_call: TRBJ1-3
v_call: TRBV7-8
d_call: NA
clone_size: NA

cdr3_aa: CASIPGQGNNSPLHF
cdr3_nt: TGTGCCAGCATCCCCGGACAGGGAAATAATTCACCCCTCCACTTT
j_call: TRBJ1-6
v_call: TRBV28
d_call: TRBD1
clone_size: many

cdr3_aa: CSARPQRSRTDTQYF
cdr3_nt: TGCAGTGCTAGACCACAGCGGAGCCGCACAGATACGCAGTATTTT
j_call: TRBJ2-3
v_call: TRBV20-1
d_call: NA
clone_size: many

cdr3_aa: CASRYGTYQETQYF
cdr3_nt: TGTGCCAGCAGATATGGGACATATCAAGAGACCCAGTACTTC
j_call: TRBJ2-5
v_call: TRBV6-2/TRBV6-3
d_call: NA
clone_size: NA

cdr3_aa: CASSYQGGSPLHF
cdr3_nt: TGTGCCAGCAGTTACCAGGGGGGTTCACCCCTCCACTTT
j_call: TRBJ1-6
v_call: TRBV6-6
d_call: TRBD1
clone_size: few

cdr3_aa: CASSQDRGTAQYTQYF
cdr3_nt: TGTGCCAGCAGCCAAGATAGAGGGACAGCCCAGTATACGCAGTATTTT
j_call: TRBJ2-3
v_call: TRBV4-2
d_call: TRBD1
clone_size: many

cdr3_aa: CASSQAGRNQPQHF
cdr3_nt: TGTGCCAGCAGCCAAGCAGGGAGGAATCAGCCCCAGCATTTT
j_call: TRBJ1-5
v_call: TRBV3-1
d_call: NA
clone_size: many

cdr3_aa: CASTNGDQTGSYEQYF
cdr3_nt: TGTGCCAGCACCAACGGGGACCAGACAGGGAGTTACGAGCAGTACTTC
j_call: TRBJ2-7
v_call: TRBV6-5
d_call: TRBD1
clone_size: many

cdr3_aa: CASSQPSGSYNEQFF
cdr3_nt: TGTGCCAGCAGCCAACCAAGCGGCTCCTACAATGAGCAGTTCTTC
j_call: TRBJ2-1
v_call: TRBV6-2/TRBV6-3
d_call: NA
clone_size: NA

cdr3_aa: CASRLPGTRTDEQFF
cdr3_nt: TGCGCCAGCCGCCTGCCGGGAACCCGGACGGATGAGCAGTTCTTC
j_call: TRBJ2-1
v_call: TRBV5-1
d_call: NA
clone_size: many

cdr3_aa: CASSYVRDNQPQHF
cdr3_nt: TGTGCCAGCAGTTACGTTCGAGATAATCAGCCCCAGCATTTT
j_call: TRBJ1-5
v_call: TRBV6-2/TRBV6-3
d_call: NA
clone_size: few

cdr3_aa: CASTALQGGYNEQFF
cdr3_nt: TGTGCCAGCACCGCTCTCCAGGGGGGCTACAATGAGCAGTTCTTC
j_call: TRBJ2-1
v_call: TRBV7-2
d_call: NA
clone_size: NA

cdr3_aa: CASSRNRGGSYGYTF
cdr3_nt: TGTGCCAGCAGCCGCAACAGGGGAGGCAGCTATGGCTACACCTTC
j_call: TRBJ1-2
v_call: TRBV6-2/TRBV6-3
d_call: TRBD1
clone_size: few

cdr3_aa: CASSLVGGDHTGELFF
cdr3_nt: TGCGCCAGCAGCTTGGTTGGCGGGGACCACACCGGGGAGCTGTTTTTT
j_call: TRBJ2-2
v_call: TRBV5-1
d_call: NA
clone_size: few

cdr3_aa: CAISESGASSYEQYF
cdr3_nt: TGTGCCATCAGTGAGTCGGGGGCCAGCTCCTACGAGCAGTACTTC
j_call: TRBJ2-7
v_call: TRBV10-3
d_call: NA
clone_size: many